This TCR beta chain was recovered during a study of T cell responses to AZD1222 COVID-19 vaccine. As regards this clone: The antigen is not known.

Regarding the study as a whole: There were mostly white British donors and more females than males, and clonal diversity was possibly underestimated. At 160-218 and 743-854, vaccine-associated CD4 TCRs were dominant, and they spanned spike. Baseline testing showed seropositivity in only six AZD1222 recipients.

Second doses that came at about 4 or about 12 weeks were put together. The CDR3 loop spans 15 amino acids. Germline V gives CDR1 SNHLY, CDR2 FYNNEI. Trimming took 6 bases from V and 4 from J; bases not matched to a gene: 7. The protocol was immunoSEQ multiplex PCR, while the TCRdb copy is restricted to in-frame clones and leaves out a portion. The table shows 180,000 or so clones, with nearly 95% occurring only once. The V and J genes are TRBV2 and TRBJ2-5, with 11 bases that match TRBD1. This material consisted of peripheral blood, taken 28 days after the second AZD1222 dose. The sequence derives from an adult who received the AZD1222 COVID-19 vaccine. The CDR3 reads CASRSEDRGRETQYF. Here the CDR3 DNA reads TGTGCCAGCAGGTCTGAGGACAGGGGGCGAGAGACCCAGTACTTC.